The 23 T cell receptor beta chains below were found in one sample sequenced in a study of shared clonotypes between healthy human individuals. Profiled with immunoSEQ multiplex PCR; TCRdb holds only in-frame clones, not every one. The sample has about 1.5 million clones, 95% to 99% seen once. Material for sequencing was naive CD4+ T cells sorted from blood. Subset defined: CD45RA+ positively selected. All receptors derive from a man aged 25-40 years in good health.

J is TRBJ2-1 and V is TRBV4-1, with 16 bases lining up with TRBD2. This CDR3 has 16 amino acids. Germline-derived CDR1 and CDR2 are MGHRA and YSYEKL. Trimming removed 1 base from V and 9 bases from J; junction bases left unmatched: 3. The CDR3 protein is CASSQAGTSGRAEQFF. The CDR3 DNA reads as TGCGCCAGCAGCCAAGCCGGGACTAGCGGGAGGGCTGAGCAGTTCTTC.

This chain joins TRBV10-3 and TRBJ1-5, with a weak D call TRBD1 (5 bases). This CDR3 has 14 amino acids. Trimming took off 4 bases at V and 0 bases at J, with 7 bases between the two ends. Germline V gives CDR1 ENHRY, CDR2 SYGVKD. The CDR3 nucleotides are TGTGCCATCAGTGTACAGGATAGCAATCAGCCCCAGCATTTT. Protein product: CAISVQDSNQPQHF.

V and J are TRBV28 and TRBJ1-5, with D perhaps TRBD1 (5 bases). Trimming cost V 4 bases and J 2 bases, with 12 bases left between them. Germline V lookup: CDR1 MDHEN, CDR2 SYDVKM. CDR3 size: 15 residues. In nucleotides, the CDR3 is TGTGCCAGCAGTTCCAGGGAAGTCGGCAATCAGCCCCAGCATTTT. Protein sequence: CASSSREVGNQPQHF.

J is TRBJ2-1 and V is TRBV5-1; D ambiguous. V was pared by 4 bases and J by 3 bases, with 14 bases between. The CDR3 totals 15 residues. Per germline, CDR1 SGHRS and CDR2 YFSETQ. The CDR3, as DNA: TGCGCCAGCAGCGGACGGATTGAAAACTACAATGAGCAGTTCTTC. This translates into CASSGRIENYNEQFF.

As concerns this clone: This specimen includes other DNA sequences encoding the same CDR3. The chain joins TRBV7-2 to TRBJ2-3; D possibly corresponds to TRBD2 (6 bases). In germline, CDR1 is SGHTA, CDR2 FQGNSA. The CDR3 loop spans 14 amino acids. V lost 3 bases, J lost 3 bases, and 10 bases lay in between. The CDR3 reads CASSFGGRTDTQYF. In nucleotides, the CDR3 is TGTGCCAGCAGCTTCGGTGGGAGGACAGATACGCAGTATTTT.

This chain links TRBV28 with TRBJ2-7; D is unclear. The CDR3 is 15 residues long. Germline-derived CDR1 and CDR2 are MDHEN and SYDVKM. Deletions cut 1 base from V and 1 base from J, with 11 bases between. CDR3 in DNA: TGTGCCAGCAGTTTATTGGCCAGGATTTCCTACGAGCAGTACTTC. This encodes CASSLLARISYEQYF.

V and J are TRBV11-2 and TRBJ2-7, with 8 bases aligning to TRBD2. The V and J ends lost 1 base and 5 bases, in that order; junction bases with no gene match: 19. The CDR3 length is 19 residues. CDR1 and CDR2 (germline): SGHAT, FQNNGV. The CDR3 loop reads CASSLAERAPGLGNHEQYF. In nucleotides, the CDR3 is TGTGCCAGCAGCTTAGCTGAAAGGGCTCCGGGACTAGGGAATCACGAGCAGTACTTC.

This clone came up once. This rearrangement joins TRBV16 to TRBJ1-2; possible D gene TRBD1, 5 bases. Germline lookup yields CDR1 KGHSY and CDR2 FQNENV. With 7 bases removed from V and 0 bases from J, the gap between germline ends came to 12 bases. This CDR3 spans 14 amino acids. The CDR3 loop reads CASIGHGANYGYTF. CDR3 sequence (DNA): TGTGCCAGCATAGGACACGGGGCTAACTATGGCTACACCTTC.

The chain recombines TRBV7-2 with TRBJ2-2; 12 bases align to TRBD2. The CDR3 is 17 amino acids. Germline CDR1 reads SGHTA; CDR2 reads FQGNSA. The V and J ends lost 2 bases and 5 bases, in that order; junction bases with no gene match: 6. This CDR3 is CASSLSVGTSGTGELFF. In nucleotides, the CDR3 is TGTGCCAGCAGCTTATCAGTCGGGACTAGCGGGACCGGGGAGCTGTTTTTT.

This clone appeared once. The gene calls are TRBV5-8 and TRBJ1-2; 11 bases align to TRBD1. Trimming took 4 bases from V and 3 from J; bases not matched to a gene: 11. Per the germline V gene, CDR1 is SGHTS and CDR2 is YDEGEE. This CDR3 has 17 amino acids. As DNA, the CDR3 is TGTGCCAGCAGCCCGGGGACAGGGGGGGTTCTTGACTATGGCTACACCTTC. It codes for CASSPGTGGVLDYGYTF. Using reference TRBV5-8 and TRBJ1-2 for the parts outside the CDR3, the full variable domain is EAGVTQSPTHLIKTRGQQATLRCSPISGHTSVYWYQQALGLGLQFLLWYDEGEERNRGNFPPRFSGRQFPNYSSELNVNALELEDSALYLCASSPGTGGVLDYGYTFGSGTRLTVV.

This clone was detected only once. The V gene is TRBV5-1, the J gene TRBJ2-2, with D uncertain. V was shortened by 1 base and J by 6 bases, with 7 bases between the two germline ends. This CDR3 has 13 amino acids. CDR1 is SGHRS, CDR2 YFSETQ, per germline. Here the CDR3 reads CASSLMPSGELFF. The CDR3 DNA reads as TGCGCCAGCAGCTTGATGCCTTCCGGGGAGCTGTTTTTT.

The genes are TRBV28 and TRBJ2-1, with 8 nucleotides matching TRBD2. The J segment lost 7 bases and the V segment lost 2 bases, leaving 7 bases of the junction unmatched. Germline CDR1 MDHEN, CDR2 SYDVKM. There are 15 residues in the CDR3. In DNA form, the CDR3 reads TGTGCCAGCAGTTTAGCGGGAGGCTTTATTAATGAGCAGTTCTTC. It translates to CASSLAGGFINEQFF. Full variable domain (remainder filled in from reference TRBV28 and TRBJ2-1): DVKVTQSSRYLVKRTGEKVFLECVQDMDHENMFWYRQDPGLGLRLIYFSYDVKMKEKGDIPEGYSVSREKKERFSLILESASTNQTSMYLCASSLAGGFINEQFFGPGTRLTVL.

This clone has just one count. CDR3 DNA: TGTGCCAGCTCACCGAAACAGGGAGGGAACTACACCTTC. This gives the protein CASSPKQGGNYTF. V and J are TRBV18 and TRBJ1-2, with a tentative D call TRBD1 (6 bases). The ends were cut back, 3 bases at V and 10 bases at J, with 15 bases in the middle. The CDR3 loop spans 13 amino acids. Germline assignment: CDR1 KGHSH and CDR2 LQKENI.

Points on this clone: This same CDR3 is encoded by further DNA sequences in the sample. CDR3 DNA: TGTGCCAGCAGTCTGGGGACAGGCTATGGCTACACCTTC. Amino acid sequence: CASSLGTGYGYTF. The chain employs TRBV28 and TRBJ1-2; 8 bases fit TRBD1. In germline, CDR1 is MDHEN, CDR2 SYDVKM. The V gene end was trimmed by 5 bases and the J gene end by 4 bases; junction bases not matched to a gene: 3. CDR3 length equals 13 residues.

The chain uses TRBV7-9 and TRBJ2-7; D gene uncertain. The CDR3 has 11 residues. In germline, CDR1 is SEHNR, CDR2 FQNEAQ (reference sequence). The V end lost 5 bases, the J end lost 6 bases, and 8 bases lay between the germline ends. The CDR3: CASSHSREQYF. CDR3 DNA: TGTGCCAGCAGCCATTCACGCGAGCAGTACTTC.

V is TRBV7-9 and J is TRBJ2-3; TRBD1 agrees at 8 bases. Germline loops: CDR1 SEHNR, CDR2 FQNEAQ (reference sequence). The CDR3 loop spans 15 amino acids. V gave up 5 bases and J gave up 6 bases; unmatched junction bases: 10. The CDR3 here is CASSPPGQVPDTQYF. The CDR3 DNA is TGTGCCAGCAGCCCGCCGGGACAGGTGCCTGATACGCAGTATTTT.

J is TRBJ2-2 and V is TRBV5-1; the match to TRBD1 covers 8 bases. Germline CDR1 reads SGHRS; CDR2 reads YFSETQ. V lost 7 bases and J lost 3; bases outside the gene matches: 8. CDR3 length equals 15 residues. DNA of the CDR3: TGCGCCAGCCGCCCGGGACAGGAGTACACCGGGGAGCTGTTTTTT. Residues: CASRPGQEYTGELFF.

The V gene is TRBV28, the J gene TRBJ2-1, with 7 bases lining up with TRBD2. Germline V gene sequence: CDR1 MDHEN, CDR2 SYDVKM. CDR3 size: 15 residues. V shed 8 bases, J shed 3 bases, and the junction held 10 bases outside the gene matches. The CDR3 DNA follows: TGTGCCAGCCGCCCGGGAGGAGCTTTCTACAATGAGCAGTTCTTC. Translating gives CASRPGGAFYNEQFF.

The chain has TRBV2 and TRBJ2-4; D uncertain. Trimming cost V 7 bases and J 1 base, with 20 bases left between them. Germline V lookup: CDR1 SNHLY, CDR2 FYNNEI. This CDR3 is 17 amino acids long. The CDR3 sequence: CASKTRLQRWAKNIQYF. CDR3 nucleotide sequence: TGTGCCAGCAAGACCCGGCTGCAGAGGTGGGCCAAAAACATTCAGTACTTC.

On this clone itself: The sample carries other DNA sequences with the same CDR3. The genes are TRBV28 and TRBJ1-2, with a tentative D call TRBD1 (5 bases). Between the trimmed V and J ends, which lost 11 bases and 2 bases, there was a span of 9 bases. The CDR3 is 11 residues long. Germline lookup yields CDR1 MDHEN and CDR2 SYDVKM. CDR3 nucleotides: TGTGCCTCCAGGGCGAACTATGGCTACACCTTC. It codes for CASRANYGYTF.

J is TRBJ2-3 and V is TRBV5-1, with a tentative D call TRBD2 (5 bases). Trimming removed 1 base from V and 2 bases from J, with 8 bases in between. The germline gives CDR1 SGHRS, CDR2 YFSETQ. This CDR3 spans 14 amino acids. The CDR3: CASSLPGLTDTQYF. DNA of the CDR3: TGCGCCAGCAGCTTGCCAGGACTCACAGATACGCAGTATTTT.

The chain recombines TRBV7-9 with TRBJ2-7; no clear D. Between the trimmed V and J ends, which lost 5 bases and 3 bases, there was a span of 8 bases. The CDR3 is made up of 12 amino acids. Germline V gene lookup returns CDR1 SEHNR and CDR2 FQNEAQ (reference sequence). The CDR3 here is CASSRAIYEQYF. The DNA of the CDR3 is TGTGCCAGCAGCCGAGCCATCTACGAGCAGTACTTC. Full variable domain (remainder filled in from reference TRBV7-9 and TRBJ2-7): DTGVSQNPRHKITKRGQNVTFRCDPISEHNRLYWYRQTLGQGPEFLTYFQNEAQLEKSRLLSDRFSAERPKGSFSTLEIQRTEQGDSAMYLCASSRAIYEQYFGPGTRLTVT.

V usage is TRBV5-1 and J usage is TRBJ2-7; no definite D call. The CDR3 has 14 residues. The germline V and J ends were trimmed by 0 bases and 2 bases, with 9 bases remaining between them. Germline CDR1 and CDR2: SGHRS and YFSETQ. For the CDR3, the DNA is TGCGCCAGCAGCTTGGCTAGTTTTCCCTACGAGCAGTACTTC. Its translation: CASSLASFPYEQYF. The full variable domain, in which reference TRBV5-1 and TRBJ2-7 provide the parts outside the CDR3, is KAGVTQTPRYLIKTRGQQVTLSCSPISGHRSVSWYQQTPGQGLQFLFEYFSETQRNKGNFPGRFSGRQFSNSRSEMNVSTLELGDSALYLCASSLASFPYEQYFGPGTRLTVT.